Detailed here is one T cell receptor (beta chain). Many counts were recorded for this clonotype. Its antigen is not yet known. No much larger clone is present one base from it, and per-base qualities are unavailable. This specimen belongs to a study of T-cell reconstitution after alpha-beta-depleted transplantation in children (dated by TCRdb to the mid-2010s). Study-level background: The study quantitatively tracked T-cell immune reconstitution after TCRalphabeta/CD19-depleted allogeneic hematopoietic cell transplantation in children using TCR repertoire profiling.

Germline trimming: 4 bases from V, 1 base from J; junction bases outside gene matches: 1. CDR1 and CDR2, looked up from the germline V gene, are SGHTA and FQGNSA. CDR3 length: 13 amino acids, cysteine to phenylalanine. The sequence is cut down to CDR3 DNA, 39 bases in frame from base 1. The library was produced with PCR. The sequencer listed for this sample is Illumina HiSeq 2500. Molecular barcoding was employed in the preparation of TCR libraries, with unique molecular identifiers being used to normalize TCRbeta repertoire quantification. The public reads were reanalyzed by TCRdb: fastp trimming at Q25, MiXCR alignment, in-frame beta chains only. Here each entry gathers all rows of one CDR3 protein and keeps the most common genes and DNA. The sample includes roughly 200,000 distinct CDR3 sequences, with 8% to 10% observed a single time. The biggest ten clones account for 5% to 7% of the sample.

The sequences come from PBMCs from the stem cell graft donor, collected from the stem cell graft. The chain employs TRBV7-2 and TRBJ2-7, with 7 bases aligning to TRBD1. The source of this sequence is a human donor who donated a stem cell graft to a child with acute lymphoblastic leukemia. The CDR3 region: CASSWDSSYEQYF. The DNA is TGTGCCAGCAGCTGGGACAGTTCCTACGAGCAGTACTTC.